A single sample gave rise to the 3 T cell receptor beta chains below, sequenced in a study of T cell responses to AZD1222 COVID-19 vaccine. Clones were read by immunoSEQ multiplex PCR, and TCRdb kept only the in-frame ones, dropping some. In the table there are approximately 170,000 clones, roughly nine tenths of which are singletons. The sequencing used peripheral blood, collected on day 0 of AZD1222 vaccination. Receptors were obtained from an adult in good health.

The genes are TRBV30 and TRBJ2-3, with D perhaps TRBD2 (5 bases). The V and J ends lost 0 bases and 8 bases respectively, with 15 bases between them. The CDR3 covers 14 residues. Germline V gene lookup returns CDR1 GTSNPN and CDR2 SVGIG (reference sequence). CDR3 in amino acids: CAWSVSASSPTQYF. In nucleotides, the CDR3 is TGTGCCTGGAGTGTATCGGCTAGCTCTCCTACGCAGTATTTT.

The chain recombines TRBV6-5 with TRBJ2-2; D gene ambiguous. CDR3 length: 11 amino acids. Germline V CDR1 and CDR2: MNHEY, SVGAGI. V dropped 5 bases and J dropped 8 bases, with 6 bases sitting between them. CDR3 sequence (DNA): TGTGCCAGCAGTCACGGAGGGGAGCTGTTTTTT. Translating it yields CASSHGGELFF.

CDR3 in amino acids: CATSNGQGQYEQYF. The CDR3 DNA sequence: TGTGCCACCAGTAACGGACAGGGGCAGTACGAGCAGTACTTC. The chain has TRBV15 and TRBJ2-7; 9 nucleotides match TRBD1. From germline, CDR1 is LNHNV and CDR2 YYDKDF (reference sequence). CDR3 length: 14 amino acids. The J segment lost 4 bases and the V segment lost 6 bases, leaving 7 bases of the junction unmatched.